The rows below give T cell receptor beta chains drawn from one sample of a study of beta chain features in type 1 diabetes. Clones were sequenced by immunoSEQ multiplex PCR, and TCRdb holds only the in-frame ones, with some missing. Of about 930,000 clones listed, 17% are singletons. The sample consisted of naive CD4+ T cells from blood. The receptor source for this set is a woman under 30 in good health. Each CDR3 is given with its conserved first and last residue. A D gene is named only where the DNA matches it firmly. Part of the rows lack a size; the others show once, few, many or a class for expanded clones.

>-|TRBJ2-2|TRBV6-5|TRBD2
TGTGCCAGCAGTTGGCTGCTAGCGGGGGCCGGGGAGCTGTTTTTT
CASSWLLAGAGELFF
>few|TRBJ1-2|TRBV25-1|-
TGTGCCAGCAGTGACTCGGCGGACAGAAAAATAAACTTC
CASSDSADRKINF
>-|TRBJ2-7|TRBV7-9|TRBD2
TGTGCCAGCAGCTTAGTGACTAGCGGGGCCTACGAGCAGTACTTC
CASSLVTSGAYEQYF
>few|TRBJ1-4|TRBV20-1|-
TGCACCGGGACGGATAATGAAAAACTGTTTTTT
CTGTDNEKLFF
>-|TRBJ2-7|TRBV4-1|-
TGCGCCAGCAGCCAAGGCCCCTTGAACTCCTACGAGCAGTACTTC
CASSQGPLNSYEQYF
>few|TRBJ2-5|TRBV2|TRBD1
TGTGCCAGCAGACCTGACAGGGGGCGGCGGGGTTTAGAGACCCAGTACTTC
CASRPDRGRRGLETQYF
>few|TRBJ1-4|TRBV7-9|-
TGTGCCAGCAGCCCGGGGGTGGGCACTAATGAAAAACTGTTTTTT
CASSPGVGTNEKLFF
>-|TRBJ1-2|TRBV6-6|TRBD1
TGTGCCAGCAACAATGACAGGGATCGTGGCTACACCTTC
CASNNDRDRGYTF
>few|TRBJ2-5|TRBV29-1|TRBD1
TGCAGCGAGGTTCTTAGACAGGGGGGAGAGACCCAGTACTTC
CSEVLRQGGETQYF
>few|TRBJ2-1|TRBV9|TRBD2
TGTGCCAGCAGCGTAGGGGAGACTAGCCTATCCTACAATGAGCAGTTCTTC
CASSVGETSLSYNEQFF
>-|TRBJ1-1|TRBV28|-
TGTGCCAGCAGTTCCTCCACTGAAGCTTTCTTT
CASSSSTEAFF
>-|TRBJ1-2|TRBV19|TRBD1
TGTGCCAGTAGTTCGCTGGGGGACAGGGGCGGAAACTATGGCTACACCTTC
CASSSLGDRGGNYGYTF
>-|TRBJ1-2|TRBV7-2|-
TGTGCCAGCAGCTTAGGGAACTATGGCTACACCTTC
CASSLGNYGYTF
>few|TRBJ1-1|TRBV4-3|TRBD1
TGCGCCAGCAGCCTAAAGACAGGGGGTTGGACTGAAGCTTTCTTT
CASSLKTGGWTEAFF
>-|TRBJ1-2|TRBV4-3|-
TGCGCCAGCAGCCATCAGAACTATGGCTACACCTTC
CASSHQNYGYTF
>-|TRBJ2-5|TRBV7-9|TRBD1
TGTGCCAGCAGCCCGGACAGGGGGCTCGGTGAGACCCAGTACTTC
CASSPDRGLGETQYF
>-|TRBJ2-5|TRBV18|-
TGTGCCAGCTCACCAGGACTGTCGGGGGAGACCCAGTACTTC
CASSPGLSGETQYF
>-|TRBJ2-7|TRBV11-2|TRBD2
TGTGCCAGCAGCTTAAAGGCGGGAGGGTACGAGCAGTACTTC
CASSLKAGGYEQYF
>few|TRBJ2-2|TRBV28|TRBD2
TGTGCCAGCAGTTCGCTCTCCGGACTAGCGGGAGGGAAGACCGGGGAGCTGTTTTTT
CASSSLSGLAGGKTGELFF
>-|TRBJ2-7|TRBV20-1|-
TGCAGTGCCGCATCCGCTTACGAGCAGTACTTC
CSAASAYEQYF
>-|TRBJ2-3|TRBV14|-
TGTGCCAGCAGTCCCTTGTACGTCACAGATACGCAGTATTTT
CASSPLYVTDTQYF
>few|TRBJ1-1|TRBV7-9|-
TGTGCCAGCAGCCGGGGCGAGGGCGCGACTTTCTTT
CASSRGEGATFF
>-|TRBJ2-1|TRBV29-1|-
TGCAGCGTTGTACGGGGGAGCTCCTACAATGAGCAGTTCTTC
CSVVRGSSYNEQFF
>-|TRBJ2-1|TRBV28|-
TGTGCCAGCAGACCTGGACGGGCCACCCCAACCAATGAGCAGTTCTTC
CASRPGRATPTNEQFF
>few|TRBJ2-3|TRBV4-1|TRBD2
TGCGCCAGCAGCCGGTGGACTAGCGCCGACGCAGATACGCAGTATTTT
CASSRWTSADADTQYF
>once|TRBJ1-5|TRBV19|-
TGTGCCAGTAGTCTCGACAGAAACAATCAGCCCCAGCATTTT
CASSLDRNNQPQHF
>few|TRBJ2-5|TRBV20-1|-
TGCAGTGCTAGTAAAGAGACCCAGTACTTC
CSASKETQYF
>few|TRBJ1-5|TRBV19|-
TGTGCCAGTGCCCGGGGCAACTGGCTTCAGCCCCAGCATTTT
CASARGNWLQPQHF
>few|TRBJ2-7|TRBV21-1|-
TGTGCCAGCAGCAAAGATGGACAGGACTACGAGCAGTACTTC
CASSKDGQDYEQYF
>-|TRBJ2-7|TRBV11-2|TRBD1
TGTGCCAGCAGCTTAATGGGACAGGGATTACCCTACGAGCAGTACTTC
CASSLMGQGLPYEQYF
>-|TRBJ2-7|TRBV7-2|TRBD2
TGTGCCAGCAGCTCGAGCGGGAGCTACGAGCAGTACTTC
CASSSSGSYEQYF
>-|TRBJ1-2|TRBV14|-
TGTGCCAGCAGCCAATCCCCCCGCAGTGGGTATGGCTACACCTTC
CASSQSPRSGYGYTF
>-|TRBJ1-2|TRBV11-2|-
TGTGCCAGCAGCTTAGAGTTTATGGCTGCGCCCACCTTC
CASSLEFMAAPTF
>few|TRBJ2-1|TRBV23-1|-
TGCGCCAGCAGTCAAAGGCGTCGTCAGTTCTTC
CASSQRRRQFF
>-|TRBJ1-4|TRBV28|-
TGTGCCAGCAGTTTCTCCGGGACACAGAATGAAAAACTGTTTTTT
CASSFSGTQNEKLFF
>few|TRBJ2-7|TRBV2|-
TGTGCCAGCAGTGGGTCAGGCCTGTACTACGAGCAGTACTTC
CASSGSGLYYEQYF
>-|TRBJ2-1|TRBV28|TRBD2
TGTGCCAGCAGTTTTTCCACTAGCGGAAACAATGAGCAGTTCTTC
CASSFSTSGNNEQFF
>few|TRBJ1-2|TRBV10-3|-
TGTGCCATCAGTGAAAGGTGGAGTGTGATTGGCTACACCTTC
CAISERWSVIGYTF
>few|TRBJ2-7|TRBV6-6|-
TGTGCCAGCACGGGGGCCCCCAACTCCTACGAGCAGTACTTC
CASTGAPNSYEQYF
>-|TRBJ2-7|TRBV15|TRBD2
TGTGCCACCAGCAGAGCCCCGTCTTTAGCGGGAGACGGGGAGCAGTACTTC
CATSRAPSLAGDGEQYF
>few|TRBJ2-7|TRBV15|-
TGTGCCACCAGCTCCGAGGCAGGTTCCTACGAGCAGTACTTC
CATSSEAGSYEQYF
>-|TRBJ2-2|TRBV5-1|-
TGCGCCAGCAGCTTGGGGGTATACACCGGGGAGCTGTTTTTT
CASSLGVYTGELFF
>few|TRBJ1-1|TRBV5-1|TRBD1
TGCGCCAGCAGGCAGGGGGCGAACACTGAAGCTTTCTTT
CASRQGANTEAFF
>-|TRBJ1-5|TRBV6-1|TRBD1
TGTGCCAGCAGTATACAGGGGGCTAGTAATCAGCCCCAGCATTTT
CASSIQGASNQPQHF